Reported below is one TCR beta chain. This entry belongs to a study of Ad26.COV2.S vaccination and SARS-CoV-2 variants. Sequenced by immunoSEQ multiplex PCR; TCRdb stores in-frame clones only, minus some. This table holds about 350,000 clones, around 92% found once. The sequenced sample was peripheral blood, obtained after recovery from COVID-19. This sequence originates from a human donor who had recovered from COVID-19.

CDR3 in DNA: TGTGCCAGCGGTGGGGGTAGGAATGAAAAACTGTTTTTT. Translating it yields CASGGGRNEKLFF. The chain couples TRBV12-3 or TRBV12-4 to TRBJ1-4, with D maybe TRBD1 (5 bases). Trimming pared 8 bases from V and 5 bases from J, leaving 12 bases between. The CDR3 covers 13 residues.